This is a list of T cell receptor beta chains from one sample in a study of identical twins. TCRdb re-called the 5' RACE reads with MiXCR, one entry per CDR3 protein. The top ten clones hold 4% to 4.5% of a sample with under 800,000 distinct CDR3 sequences, around 21% of them seen once. The same data also went into a second study, on T cells expressing NK-cell markers.

Sample: PBMCs. Receptors were obtained from a woman aged 18-29 years in good health. CDR3s include the opening cysteine and the closing phenylalanine or tryptophan. D genes are given only for firm matches.

V gene	D gene	CDR3 protein
TRBV3-1	.	CASSQELISDTQYF
TRBV11-2	TRBD2	CASSPGGPGEETQYF
TRBV6-2/TRBV6-3	.	CASSKTGGRTEAFF
TRBV27	TRBD1	CASSLGQGGNEQYF
TRBV20-1	.	CSARLYGGQLSGNTIYF
TRBV20-1	TRBD2	CSADGTSTPGGETQYF
TRBV9	TRBD2	CASSGSGLDTDTQYF
TRBV20-1	TRBD2	CSARALAGDYEQYF
TRBV12-3/TRBV12-4	TRBD2	CASISGRAVDTQYF
TRBV4-3	TRBD2	CASSQEAGNEQYF